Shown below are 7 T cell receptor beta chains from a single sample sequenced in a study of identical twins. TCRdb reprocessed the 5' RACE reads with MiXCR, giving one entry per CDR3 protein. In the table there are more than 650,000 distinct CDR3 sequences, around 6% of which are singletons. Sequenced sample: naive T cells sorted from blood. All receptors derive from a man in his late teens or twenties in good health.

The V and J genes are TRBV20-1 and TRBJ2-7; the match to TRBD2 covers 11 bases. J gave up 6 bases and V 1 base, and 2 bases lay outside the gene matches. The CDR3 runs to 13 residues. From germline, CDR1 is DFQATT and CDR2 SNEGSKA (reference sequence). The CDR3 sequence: CSARGLAGPEQYF. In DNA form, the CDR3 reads TGCAGTGCTAGAGGACTAGCGGGACCCGAGCAGTACTTC.

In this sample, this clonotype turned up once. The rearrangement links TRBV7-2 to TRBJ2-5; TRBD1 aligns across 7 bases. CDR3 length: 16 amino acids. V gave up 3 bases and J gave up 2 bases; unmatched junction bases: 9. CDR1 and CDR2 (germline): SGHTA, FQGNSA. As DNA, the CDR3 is TGTGCCAGCAGCTTTACGGGGACAGCAGTTCAAGAGACCCAGTACTTC. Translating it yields CASSFTGTAVQETQYF.

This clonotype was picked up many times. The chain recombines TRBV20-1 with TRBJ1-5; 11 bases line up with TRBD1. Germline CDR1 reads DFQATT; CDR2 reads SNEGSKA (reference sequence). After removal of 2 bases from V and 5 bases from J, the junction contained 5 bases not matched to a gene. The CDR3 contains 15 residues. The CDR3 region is CSARRVGQGDQPQHF. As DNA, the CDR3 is TGCAGTGCTAGAAGGGTGGGACAGGGGGATCAGCCCCAGCATTTT.

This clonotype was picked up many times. CDR3 protein: CASRGGTTLNEQFF. The CDR3 DNA follows: TGTGCCAGCAGAGGTGGGACTACGCTCAATGAGCAGTTCTTC. J is TRBJ2-1 and V is TRBV27; the match to TRBD2 covers 7 bases. This CDR3 region has 14 residues. The germline gives CDR1 MNHEY, CDR2 SMNVEV (reference sequence). The V gene end was trimmed by 6 bases and the J gene end by 6 bases; junction bases not matched to a gene: 8.

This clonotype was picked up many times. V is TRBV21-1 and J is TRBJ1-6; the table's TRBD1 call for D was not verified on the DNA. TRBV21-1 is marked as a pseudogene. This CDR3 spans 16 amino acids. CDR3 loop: CASSKDDGQDNSPLHF. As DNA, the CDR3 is TGTGCCAGCAGCAAAGACGACGGACAGGATAATTCACCCCTCCACTTT.

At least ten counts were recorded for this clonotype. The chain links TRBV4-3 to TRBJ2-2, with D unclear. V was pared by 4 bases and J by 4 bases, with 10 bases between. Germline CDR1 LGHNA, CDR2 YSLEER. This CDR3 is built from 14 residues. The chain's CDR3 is CASSPARGTGELFF. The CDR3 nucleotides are TGCGCCAGCAGCCCGGCACGCGGCACCGGGGAGCTGTTTTTT.

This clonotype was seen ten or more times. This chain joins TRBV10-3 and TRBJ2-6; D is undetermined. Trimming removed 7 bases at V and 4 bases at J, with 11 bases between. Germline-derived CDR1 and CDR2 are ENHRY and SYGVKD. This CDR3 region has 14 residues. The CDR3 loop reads CAIKSQGGANVLTF. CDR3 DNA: TGTGCCATCAAGTCTCAAGGAGGGGCCAACGTCCTGACTTTC.